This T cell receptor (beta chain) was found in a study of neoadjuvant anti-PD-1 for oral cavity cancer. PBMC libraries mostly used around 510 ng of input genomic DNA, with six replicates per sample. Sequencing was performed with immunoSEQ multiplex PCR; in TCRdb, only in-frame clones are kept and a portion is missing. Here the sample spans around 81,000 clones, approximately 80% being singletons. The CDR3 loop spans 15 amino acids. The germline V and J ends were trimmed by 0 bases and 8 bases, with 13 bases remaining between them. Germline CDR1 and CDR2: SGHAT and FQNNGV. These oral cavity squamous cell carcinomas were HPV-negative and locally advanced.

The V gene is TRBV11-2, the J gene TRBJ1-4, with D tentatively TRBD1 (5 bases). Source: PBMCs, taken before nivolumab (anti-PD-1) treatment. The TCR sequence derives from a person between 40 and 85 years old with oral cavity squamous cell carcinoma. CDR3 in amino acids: CASSLDQTGEEKLFF. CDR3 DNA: TGTGCCAGCAGCTTAGATCAAACGGGGGAGGAAAAACTGTTTTTT.